This T cell receptor (beta chain) derives from a study of Ad26.COV2.S vaccination and SARS-CoV-2 variants. General study findings and limits: Whether participants received vaccine or placebo, their non-spike TCR breadth was similar. Reportedly, after vaccination the spike-specific CD8+ and CD4+ T cell responses displayed substantial breadth. Relative to placebo recipients, vaccine recipients exhibited elevated spike-specific TCR breadth.

V gave up 7 bases and J gave up 6 bases; unmatched junction bases: 5. This CDR3 has 14 amino acids. The germline CDR1 and CDR2 sequences are SGHKS and YYEKEE (reference sequence). TCRdb's table, derived via immunoSEQ multiplex PCR, lists solely in-frame clones and lacks some. The table shows roughly 380,000 clones, with 92% occurring only once. With respect to this clone: Its target is not known.

Sequences were derived from peripheral blood, sampled after recovery from COVID-19. The TCR was taken from a human donor who had recovered from COVID-19. The chain joins TRBV5-5 to TRBJ2-2; 11 bases are a match to TRBD2. CDR3 bases: TGTGCCAGCGCTGGTAGCGGGGGGGCCGGGGAGCTGTTTTTT. Protein: CASAGSGGAGELFF.